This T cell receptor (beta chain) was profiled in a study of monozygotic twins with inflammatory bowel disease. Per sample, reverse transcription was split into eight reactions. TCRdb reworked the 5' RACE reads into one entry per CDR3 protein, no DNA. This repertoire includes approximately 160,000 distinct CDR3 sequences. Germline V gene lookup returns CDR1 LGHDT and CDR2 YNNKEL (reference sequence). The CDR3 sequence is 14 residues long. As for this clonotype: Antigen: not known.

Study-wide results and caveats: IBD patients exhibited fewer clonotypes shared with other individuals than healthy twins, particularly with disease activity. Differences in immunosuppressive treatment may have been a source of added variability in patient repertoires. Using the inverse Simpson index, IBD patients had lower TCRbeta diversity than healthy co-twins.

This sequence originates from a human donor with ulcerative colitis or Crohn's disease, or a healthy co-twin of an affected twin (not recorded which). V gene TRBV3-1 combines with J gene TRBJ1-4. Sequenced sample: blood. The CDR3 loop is CASSQVRRNEKLFF.